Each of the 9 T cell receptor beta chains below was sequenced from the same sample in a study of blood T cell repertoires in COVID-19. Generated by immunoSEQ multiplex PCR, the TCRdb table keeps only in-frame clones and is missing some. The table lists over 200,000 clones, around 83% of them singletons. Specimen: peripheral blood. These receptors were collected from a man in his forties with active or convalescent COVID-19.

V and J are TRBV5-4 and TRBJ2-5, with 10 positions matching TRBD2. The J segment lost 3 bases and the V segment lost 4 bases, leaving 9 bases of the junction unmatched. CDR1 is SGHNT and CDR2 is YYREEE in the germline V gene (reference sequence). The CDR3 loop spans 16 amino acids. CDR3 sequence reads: CASSTILAGLEETQYF. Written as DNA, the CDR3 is TGTGCCAGCAGCACGATACTAGCGGGGCTAGAAGAGACCCAGTACTTC.

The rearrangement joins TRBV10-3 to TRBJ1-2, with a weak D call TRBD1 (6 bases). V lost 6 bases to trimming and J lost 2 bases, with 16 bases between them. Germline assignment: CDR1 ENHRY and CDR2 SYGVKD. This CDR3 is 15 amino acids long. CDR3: CAIRRDIPGNYGYTF. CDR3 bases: TGTGCCATCAGACGGGACATTCCGGGGAACTATGGCTACACCTTC.

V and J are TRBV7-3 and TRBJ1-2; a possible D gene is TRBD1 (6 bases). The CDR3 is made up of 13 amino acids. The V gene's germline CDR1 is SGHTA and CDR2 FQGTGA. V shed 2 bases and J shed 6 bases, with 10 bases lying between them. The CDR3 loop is CASSLPGQHGYTF. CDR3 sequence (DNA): TGTGCCAGCAGCTTACCGGGACAACATGGCTACACCTTC.

For the CDR3, the DNA is TGTGCCAGCAGCTTAGGTCGAGCGGGGGGACACTACAATGAGCAGTTCTTC. It yields the protein CASSLGRAGGHYNEQFF. The chain employs TRBV11-2 and TRBJ2-1; 9 nucleotides match TRBD2. The CDR3 is made up of 17 amino acids. Germline CDR1 is SGHAT and CDR2 is FQNNGV. The ends lost 1 base at V and 3 bases at J; junction bases unmatched: 7.

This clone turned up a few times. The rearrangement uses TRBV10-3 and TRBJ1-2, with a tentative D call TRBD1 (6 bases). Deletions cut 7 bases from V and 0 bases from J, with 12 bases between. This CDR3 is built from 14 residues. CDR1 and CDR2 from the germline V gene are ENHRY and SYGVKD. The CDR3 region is CAITQTGSNYGYTF. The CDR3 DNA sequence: TGTGCCATCACCCAGACAGGCTCTAACTATGGCTACACCTTC.

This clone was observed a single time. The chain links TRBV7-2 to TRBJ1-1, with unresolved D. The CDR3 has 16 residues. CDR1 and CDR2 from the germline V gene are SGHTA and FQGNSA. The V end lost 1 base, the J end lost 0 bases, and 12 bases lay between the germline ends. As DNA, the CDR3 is TGTGCCAGCAGCTTAGGGCTCAGTACCATGAACACTGAAGCTTTCTTT. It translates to CASSLGLSTMNTEAFF.

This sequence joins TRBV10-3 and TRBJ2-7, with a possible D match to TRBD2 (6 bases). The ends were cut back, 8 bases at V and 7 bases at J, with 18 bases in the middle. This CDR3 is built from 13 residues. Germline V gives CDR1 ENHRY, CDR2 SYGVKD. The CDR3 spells CAIGGLPNGEQYF. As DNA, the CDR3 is TGTGCCATCGGGGGACTCCCTAACGGGGAGCAGTACTTC.

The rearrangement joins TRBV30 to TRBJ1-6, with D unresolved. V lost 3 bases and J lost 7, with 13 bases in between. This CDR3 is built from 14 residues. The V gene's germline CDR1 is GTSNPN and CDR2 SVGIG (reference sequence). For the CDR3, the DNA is TGTGCCTGGAGCGAGGGATTTCACAATTCACCCCTCCACTTT. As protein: CAWSEGFHNSPLHF.

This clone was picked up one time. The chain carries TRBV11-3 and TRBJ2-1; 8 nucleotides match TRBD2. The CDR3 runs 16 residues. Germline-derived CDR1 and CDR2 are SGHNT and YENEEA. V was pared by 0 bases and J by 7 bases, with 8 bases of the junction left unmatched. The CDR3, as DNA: TGTGCCAGCAGCTTAGATTTCGGTAGCGGGGAGAATGAGCAGTTCTTC. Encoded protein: CASSLDFGSGENEQFF.